Below, 30 T cell receptor beta chains from the same sample are listed, as sequenced in a study of shared clonotypes between healthy human individuals. Some clones are missing from TCRdb's copy, which holds only in-frame ones; the method was immunoSEQ multiplex PCR. The table has around 940,000 clones, over 75% seen once. The sequencing sample was made of memory CD4+ T cells sorted from blood. Subset defined: CD45RA-negative fraction. All receptors come from a man aged 18-30 years in good health.

This chain links TRBV5-1 with TRBJ2-3; 8 nucleotides line up with TRBD1. CDR1 is SGHRS, CDR2 YFSETQ, per germline. This CDR3 is built from 16 residues. J was trimmed by 5 bases and V by 3 bases; bases with no gene match: 11. CDR3 coding DNA: TGCGCCAGCAGCTCCGCAACAGGGGGAAGGGAAGATACGCAGTATTTT. It translates to CASSSATGGREDTQYF.

This clone appeared a single time. The chain uses TRBV7-2 and TRBJ2-1; 7 bases match TRBD2. Germline V gives CDR1 SGHTA, CDR2 FQGNSA. Losses at the gene ends were 4 bases for V and 4 bases for J; bases not matched to a gene: 7. The CDR3 spans 15 residues. CDR3 amino acids: CASSSGLVSYNEQFF. The CDR3 nucleotides are TGTGCCAGCAGCTCAGGACTAGTTTCATACAATGAGCAGTTCTTC.

V gene TRBV5-4 combines with J gene TRBJ2-3; TRBD2 aligns across 13 bases. Germline V gene sequence: CDR1 SGHNT, CDR2 YYREEE (reference sequence). V gave up 4 bases and J gave up 7 bases; unmatched junction bases: 6. This CDR3 is built from 15 residues. The CDR3 coding sequence is TGTGCCAGCAGCAAGGAACTAGCGGGGGGGAATACGCAGTATTTT. Translated, it gives CASSKELAGGNTQYF.

The chain has TRBV9 and TRBJ1-1; 7 nucleotides align to TRBD1. Germline CDR1 is SGDLS and CDR2 is YYNGEE. The CDR3 totals 16 residues. V dropped 7 bases and J dropped 0; count of bases not matched to a gene: 12. The CDR3 region is CASGEPDRLMNTEAFF. The DNA of the CDR3 is TGTGCCAGCGGAGAACCGGACAGGCTAATGAACACTGAAGCTTTCTTT.

The V and J genes are TRBV5-4 and TRBJ2-2; D is undetermined. CDR1 and CDR2 (germline): SGHNT, YYREEE (reference sequence). V shed 2 bases and J shed 7 bases, with 9 bases lying between them. The CDR3 covers 13 residues. The CDR3 protein is CASSLNWGGELFF. The CDR3 bases are TGTGCCAGCAGCTTAAATTGGGGCGGGGAGCTGTTTTTT.

The sample holds many counts of this clone. The chain links TRBV6-5 to TRBJ1-1; D is ambiguous. Between the trimmed V and J ends, which lost 6 bases and 9 bases, there was a span of 14 bases. The CDR3 totals 12 residues. CDR1 MNHEY and CDR2 SVGAGI come from the germline V gene. The CDR3 bases are TGTGCCAGCAGGCAATACGACACGCAAGCTTTCTTT. This gives the protein CASRQYDTQAFF.

The chain has TRBV4-1 and TRBJ1-1; maybe TRBD1 (5 bases). V shed 6 bases and J shed 4 bases, with 15 bases lying between them. The CDR3 extends over 14 amino acids. CDR1 and CDR2 (germline): MGHRA, YSYEKL. CDR3 nucleotides: TGCGCCAGCAGTCATCCAGGGAGGCTCACTGAAGCTTTCTTT. Amino acid sequence: CASSHPGRLTEAFF.

The chain couples TRBV5-1 to TRBJ1-2; no reliable D call. This CDR3 spans 13 amino acids. Between the trimmed V and J ends, which lost 0 bases and 7 bases, there was a span of 10 bases. Germline loops: CDR1 SGHRS, CDR2 YFSETQ. The CDR3: CASSLAERAGYTF. For the CDR3, the DNA is TGCGCCAGCAGCTTGGCCGAGAGGGCTGGCTACACCTTC. The complete variable domain, with remaining parts taken from reference TRBV5-1 and TRBJ1-2, reads KAGVTQTPRYLIKTRGQQVTLSCSPISGHRSVSWYQQTPGQGLQFLFEYFSETQRNKGNFPGRFSGRQFSNSRSEMNVSTLELGDSALYLCASSLAERAGYTFGSGTRLTVV.

Here the CDR3 reads CASTKSRGKGEKLFF. Written as DNA, the CDR3 is TGTGCCAGCACTAAATCCAGGGGTAAAGGAGAAAAACTGTTTTTT. This sequence joins TRBV28 and TRBJ1-4; TRBD1 might be the D (6 bases). The CDR3 length is 15 residues. Trimming took 7 bases from V and 8 from J, leaving 20 bases between them. Germline assignment: CDR1 MDHEN and CDR2 SYDVKM.

This clone has only one observation. V gene TRBV7-2 combines with J gene TRBJ2-6; 7 bases agree with TRBD2. The CDR3 has 15 residues. The V and J ends lost 4 bases and 1 base, in that order; junction bases with no gene match: 1. Looked up from germline, CDR1 is SGHTA and CDR2 is FQGNSA. The CDR3 bases are TGTGCCAGCAGCTACGGGAGGTCTGGGGCCAACGTCCTGACTTTC. It yields the protein CASSYGRSGANVLTF. Looking up the rest from reference TRBV7-2 and TRBJ2-6 gives the full variable domain: GAGVSQSPSNKVTEKGKDVELRCDPISGHTALYWYRQSLGQGLEFLIYFQGNSAPDKSGLPSDRFSAERTGGSVSTLTIQRTQQEDSAVYLCASSYGRSGANVLTFGAGSRLTVL.

This sequence joins TRBV5-6 and TRBJ2-7, with TRBD2 as a possible D gene (6 bases). V dropped 0 bases and J dropped 2 bases, with 12 bases sitting between them. The germline V gene has CDR1 SGHDT and CDR2 YYEEEE. The CDR3 is 15 residues long. In DNA form, the CDR3 reads TGTGCCAGCAGCTTGGGGCTAGCGTACACCTACGAGCAGTACTTC. Translation gives CASSLGLAYTYEQYF.

The chain recombines TRBV4-2 with TRBJ1-6; no reliable D call. The CDR3 has 15 amino acids. In germline, CDR1 is LGHNA, CDR2 YNFKEQ. V was cut by 4 bases and J by 7 bases, with 14 bases left in between. The CDR3 here is CASSPQGDFNSPLHF. The CDR3 DNA reads TGTGCCAGCAGCCCACAAGGAGACTTCAATTCACCCCTCCACTTT.

The rearrangement links TRBV18 to TRBJ2-7; TRBD2 matches 9 bases. Germline V CDR1 and CDR2: KGHSH, LQKENI. The CDR3 contains 13 residues. The V segment lost 8 bases and the J segment 2 bases; nucleotides outside the gene matches: 4. CDR3 region: CASGPSGAYEQYF. The CDR3 DNA reads as TGTGCCAGCGGTCCTAGCGGGGCCTACGAGCAGTACTTC.

The chain has TRBV5-1 and TRBJ1-1, with D possibly being TRBD1 (5 bases). This CDR3 contains 14 residues. V dropped 0 bases and J dropped 4 bases, with 10 bases sitting between them. Looked up from germline, CDR1 is SGHRS and CDR2 is YFSETQ. CDR3 residues: CASSLAGAATEAFF. In DNA, the CDR3 is TGCGCCAGCAGCTTGGCTGGGGCTGCCACTGAAGCTTTCTTT.

With regard to this clone: This same CDR3 is encoded by further DNA sequences in the sample. The chain has TRBV27 and TRBJ2-1, with 9 positions matching TRBD1. Germline trimming cut 6 bases from V and 1 base from J; bases unmatched to any gene: 1. The CDR3 sequence is 14 residues long. Germline-derived CDR1 and CDR2 are MNHEY and SMNVEV (reference sequence). CDR3 sequence: CASRTGGSYNEQFF. The CDR3 DNA follows: TGTGCCAGCAGGACAGGGGGGTCCTACAATGAGCAGTTCTTC.

The CDR3 DNA follows: TGTGCCAGCAGCTCGCTCGTGGACACTGAAGCTTTCTTT. Translating it yields CASSSLVDTEAFF. This chain connects TRBV7-8 to TRBJ1-1; D call uncertain. The CDR3 consists of 13 residues. Trimming shortened V by 4 bases and J by 3 bases, and 9 bases separated the two germline ends. Per germline, CDR1 SGHVS and CDR2 FQNEAQ.

This chain joins TRBV6-1 and TRBJ2-7; D is uncertain. The CDR3 has 16 residues. V lost 0 bases to trimming and J lost 1 base, with 13 bases between them. Germline V CDR1 and CDR2: MNHNS, SASEGT. CDR3 sequence (DNA): TGTGCCAGCAGTGAAGCGTTATCCGTCCCGTCCTACGAGCAGTACTTC. Its translation: CASSEALSVPSYEQYF.

The gene calls are TRBV11-2 and TRBJ2-7; 8 bases fit TRBD1. This CDR3 spans 16 amino acids. Trimming cost V 2 bases and J 5 bases; bases outside gene matches: 11. Germline assignment: CDR1 SGHAT and CDR2 FQNNGV. CDR3 loop: CASSLTFGQGNDEQYF. The CDR3 DNA reads as TGTGCCAGCAGCTTAACCTTCGGACAGGGTAACGACGAGCAGTACTTC. Based on the CDR3 plus reference TRBV11-2 and TRBJ2-7, the full variable domain is EAGVAQSPRYKIIEKRQSVAFWCNPISGHATLYWYQQILGQGPKLLIQFQNNGVVDDSQLPKDRFSAERLKGVDSTLKIQPAKLEDSAVYLCASSLTFGQGNDEQYFGPGTRLTVT.

This clone was detected only a few times. The chain has TRBV12-1 and TRBJ1-5; TRBD1 reflects the table's D call only, with no check against the DNA. TRBV12-1 is annotated as a pseudogene. This CDR3 contains 17 residues. CDR3 DNA: TGTGCCAGCAGCTTTGCTCATAACAGGGAACTGAGTCAGCCCCAGCATTTT. Its translation: CASSFAHNRELSQPQHF.

The V call is TRBV7-6, the J call TRBJ2-5; D not resolved. Trimming stripped 4 bases from V and 1 base from J, with 10 bases between. The CDR3 extends over 14 amino acids. CDR1 SGHVS and CDR2 FNYEAQ come from the germline V gene. CDR3 in DNA: TGTGCCAGCAGCTCCCGACTGATCCAAGAGACCCAGTACTTC. The encoded protein is CASSSRLIQETQYF. Filled out from reference TRBV7-6 and TRBJ2-5, the complete variable domain reads GAGVSQSPRYKVTKRGQDVALRCDPISGHVSLYWYRQALGQGPEFLTYFNYEAQQDKSGLPNDRFSAERPEGSISTLTIQRTEQRDSAMYRCASSSRLIQETQYFGPGTRLLVL.

The chain has TRBV30 and TRBJ2-6; possibly TRBD2 for D (7 bases). Germline lookup yields CDR1 GTSNPN and CDR2 SVGIG (reference sequence). Trimming shortened V by 0 bases and J by 9 bases, and 12 bases separated the two germline ends. The CDR3 contains 14 residues. The CDR3 DNA sequence: TGTGCCTGGAGTGTCCGGGGGGCGGTCAACGTCCTGACTTTC. Residues: CAWSVRGAVNVLTF.

The chain has TRBV27 and TRBJ2-1; TRBD1 agrees at 7 bases. The germline gives CDR1 MNHEY, CDR2 SMNVEV (reference sequence). CDR3 length: 16 residues. V was pared by 5 bases and J by 2 bases, with 9 bases of the junction left unmatched. The CDR3 sequence is CASSRDSATTYNEQFF. DNA of the CDR3: TGTGCCAGCAGTAGGGACAGCGCCACGACCTACAATGAGCAGTTCTTC.

V is TRBV5-1 and J is TRBJ2-3, with TRBD2 identical over 8 bases. CDR1 and CDR2 (germline): SGHRS, YFSETQ. Trimming cost V 2 bases and J 4 bases; bases outside gene matches: 9. The CDR3 is 16 amino acids. CDR3 coding DNA: TGCGCCAGCAGCTTTGTGACTAGCGTGTTGGCAGATACGCAGTATTTT. Its protein product is CASSFVTSVLADTQYF. Based on the CDR3 plus reference TRBV5-1 and TRBJ2-3, the full variable domain is KAGVTQTPRYLIKTRGQQVTLSCSPISGHRSVSWYQQTPGQGLQFLFEYFSETQRNKGNFPGRFSGRQFSNSRSEMNVSTLELGDSALYLCASSFVTSVLADTQYFGPGTRLTVL.

This rearrangement joins TRBV12-5 to TRBJ2-1; 11 nucleotides line up with TRBD2. Germline CDR1 reads LGHNT; CDR2 reads FRNRAP. This CDR3 has 15 residues. Losses at the gene ends were 3 bases for V and 4 bases for J; bases not matched to a gene: 2. Here the CDR3 DNA reads TGTGCTAGTGGTTTTGGGACTAGCGGTTACAATGAGCAGTTCTTC. This sequence encodes CASGFGTSGYNEQFF.

The gene calls are TRBV7-9 and TRBJ2-7; TRBD1 aligns across 9 bases. The CDR3 contains 15 residues. Per germline, CDR1 SEHNR and CDR2 FQNEAQ (reference sequence). V lost 5 bases and J lost 5; bases outside the gene matches: 10. The CDR3 DNA is TGTGCCAGCAGCCCCCCGGGACAGGGATGGGACGAGCAGTACTTC. Its translation is CASSPPGQGWDEQYF.

The rearrangement joins TRBV6-6 to TRBJ2-5, with TRBD1 matching 9 bases. The V and J ends lost 2 bases and 5 bases, in that order; junction bases with no gene match: 9. This CDR3 has 16 amino acids. The germline gives CDR1 MNHNY, CDR2 SVGAGI (reference sequence). The CDR3: CASSYPRQGERETQYF. CDR3 DNA sequence: TGTGCCAGCAGTTACCCGAGACAGGGGGAAAGGGAGACCCAGTACTTC.

To note about this clone: The sample has other DNA sequences that encode this CDR3 too. The chain couples TRBV7-9 to TRBJ1-5; no definite D call. The V end lost 5 bases, the J end lost 1 base, and 6 bases lay between the germline ends. CDR3 length equals 13 residues. Germline V gene lookup returns CDR1 SEHNR and CDR2 FQNEAQ (reference sequence). The chain's CDR3 is CASSRDSNQPQHF. In nucleotides, the CDR3 is TGTGCCAGCAGCAGAGACAGCAATCAGCCCCAGCATTTT.

The J gene is TRBJ2-7, the V gene TRBV5-6; D is unresolved. The CDR3 loop spans 13 amino acids. Between the trimmed V and J ends, which lost 0 bases and 1 base, there was a span of 5 bases. In germline, CDR1 is SGHDT, CDR2 YYEEEE. The CDR3 DNA sequence: TGTGCCAGCAGCTTGGTCCGATCCTACGAGCAGTACTTC. Residues: CASSLVRSYEQYF.

This clone was observed a few times. The V gene is TRBV9, the J gene TRBJ2-2; D possibly corresponds to TRBD2 (6 bases). V was trimmed by 5 bases and J by 5 bases, leaving 19 bases between them. This CDR3 comprises 16 residues. Germline V gene sequence: CDR1 SGDLS, CDR2 YYNGEE. The DNA of the CDR3 is TGTGCCAGCAGTCCGACTTCCGGGAGAGGTACCGGGGAGCTGTTTTTT. As protein: CASSPTSGRGTGELFF.

This clone was found many times. The chain has TRBV5-6 and TRBJ2-5, with TRBD1 identical over 8 bases. This CDR3 is built from 14 residues. Germline CDR1 SGHDT, CDR2 YYEEEE. The trim removed 6 bases at V and 3 bases at J, leaving 7 bases unmatched. The CDR3 sequence: CASNDRGYEETQYF. The CDR3 DNA reads as TGTGCCAGCAACGACAGGGGTTATGAAGAGACCCAGTACTTC.